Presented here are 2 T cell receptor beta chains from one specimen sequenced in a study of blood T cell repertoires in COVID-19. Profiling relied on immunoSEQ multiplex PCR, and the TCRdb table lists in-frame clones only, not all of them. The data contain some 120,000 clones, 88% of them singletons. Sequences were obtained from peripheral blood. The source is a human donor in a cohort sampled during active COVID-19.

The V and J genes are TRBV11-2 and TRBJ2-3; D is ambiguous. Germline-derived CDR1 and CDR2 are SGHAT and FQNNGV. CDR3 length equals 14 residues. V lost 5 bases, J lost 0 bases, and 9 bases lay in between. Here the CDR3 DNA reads TGTGCCAGCAGCCCAGGCCCTAGCACAGATACGCAGTATTTT. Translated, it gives CASSPGPSTDTQYF.

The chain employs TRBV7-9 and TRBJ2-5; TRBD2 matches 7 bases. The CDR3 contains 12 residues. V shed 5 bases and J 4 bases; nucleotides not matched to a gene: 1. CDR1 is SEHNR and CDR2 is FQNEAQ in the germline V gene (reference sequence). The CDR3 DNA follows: TGTGCCAGCAGCCGCGGGGGAGAGACCCAGTACTTC. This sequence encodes CASSRGGETQYF.